Included here is one T cell receptor (beta chain) sequence, with context. The junction does not match germline at one end; this may be a read error. With random hexamers, roughly 0.45 to 1 ug RNA was reverse transcribed. MiXCR, run by TCRdb on the immunoSEQ multiplex PCR reads, gives a single entry per CDR3 protein. This sample has about 280,000 distinct CDR3 sequences, with approximately 81% found just once. The CDR3 runs 16 residues. Looked up from germline, CDR1 is SGHRS and CDR2 is YFSETQ. TCR beta was sequenced from blood CD8+ and CD4+ T cells. In the multiple sclerosis control group, patients were treatment-naive and had stable or active relapsing-remitting disease. This entry belongs to a study of CD8 T cells in Susac syndrome.

The sample consisted of CD8+ T cells from PBMCs. This chain joins TRBV5-1 and TRBJ2-1; 12 positions match TRBD1. This receptor was obtained from a human donor with multiple sclerosis. This CDR3 is CVSSPWDRGQFHEQFF. As DNA, the CDR3 is TGCGTCAGCAGCCCCTGGGACAGGGGGCAGTTTCATGAGCAGTTCTTC.